One sample yielded the 22 T cell receptor beta chains listed below, sequenced in a study of identical twins. TCRdb re-called the 5' RACE reads through MiXCR, storing one row per CDR3 protein. The sample consists of approximately 620,000 distinct CDR3 sequences, 8.6% of them appearing once. This same sample was also taken into another study, of yellow fever vaccine responses in identical twins.

Sequencing was done on a sample of PBMCs. Receptors were obtained from a woman younger than 35 in good health.

This chain connects TRBV5-6 to TRBJ2-1; tentative D call: TRBD2 (6 bases). CDR1 and CDR2 from the germline V gene are SGHDT and YYEEEE. Trimming stripped 4 bases from V and 8 bases from J, with 10 bases between. The length of the CDR3 is 12 residues. The chain's CDR3 is CASSTSYYEQFF. DNA of the CDR3: TGTGCCAGCAGCACTAGCTATTATGAGCAGTTCTTC.

In this sample, this clonotype turned up a few times. The rearrangement joins TRBV6-2 or TRBV6-3 to TRBJ2-2; TRBD2 agrees at 10 bases. The CDR3 has 16 amino acids. Trimming took 4 bases from V and 5 from J; bases not matched to a gene: 7. CDR1 is MNHEY and CDR2 is SVGEGT in the germline V gene. The CDR3 region has the DNA TGTGCCAGCAGTTTAAGGCTACTAGCGGGGACCGGGGAGCTGTTTTTT. Translated, it gives CASSLRLLAGTGELFF.

Only a few counts were recorded for this clonotype. CDR3 sequence reads: CASSLAGEYASYTF. The CDR3 bases are TGTGCCAGCAGCTTGGCCGGAGAGTATGCTAGCTACACCTTC. The chain combines TRBV5-5 with TRBJ1-2; no reliable D call. With 0 bases removed from V and 9 bases from J, the gap between germline ends came to 15 bases. The CDR3 length is 14 residues. Germline CDR1 SGHKS, CDR2 YYEKEE (reference sequence).

This clonotype was found a few times. J is TRBJ2-3 and V is TRBV27; perhaps D is TRBD1 or TRBD2 (6 bases each). V was clipped by 3 bases and J by 5 bases, with 15 bases between them. The CDR3 contains 15 residues. Germline loops: CDR1 MNHEY, CDR2 SMNVEV (reference sequence). CDR3 DNA: TGTGCCAGCAGTTTGGCCGGGGGCCAGGGAGATACGCAGTATTTT. This encodes CASSLAGGQGDTQYF.

This clonotype has more than one count but fewer than ten. The V gene is TRBV28, the J gene TRBJ2-3; 7 nucleotides line up with TRBD2. Germline V gene lookup returns CDR1 MDHEN and CDR2 SYDVKM. V was pared by 6 bases and J by 4 bases, with 10 bases of the junction left unmatched. This CDR3 is 15 amino acids long. CDR3 nucleotides: TGTGCCAGCAGCCTTGCGGCGGGGGTGGCAGATACGCAGTATTTT. Translation gives CASSLAAGVADTQYF.

For this clonotype: This may be a read error, as it is one base from a much larger clone. V usage is TRBV7-8 and J usage is TRBJ2-7, with 9 bases matching TRBD2. The CDR3 is 16 amino acids. Germline V gives CDR1 SGHVS, CDR2 FQNEAQ. The J segment lost 0 bases and the V segment lost 4 bases, leaving 7 bases of the junction unmatched. CDR3 loop: CASSSPNSGSSYEQYF. The CDR3 nucleotides are TGTGCCAGCAGCTCCCCGAATAGCGGGAGCTCCTACGAGCAGTACTTC.

In its sample, this clonotype was seen a few times. The chain has TRBV2 and TRBJ2-2; 7 nucleotides line up with TRBD1. The CDR3 is 14 amino acids. V lost 8 bases, J lost 0 bases, and 3 bases stayed unmatched. CDR1 and CDR2 from the germline V gene are SNHLY and FYNNEI. For the CDR3, the DNA is TGTGCCAGCGTGGGACAGACGAACACCGGGGAGCTGTTTTTT. It is translated as CASVGQTNTGELFF.

This clonotype was detected a few times. At one end, the junction sequence differs from germline, possibly due to a read error. The chain joins TRBV7-7 to TRBJ2-1; no definite D call. The CDR3 has 14 residues. Germline V lookup: CDR1 SSHAT, CDR2 FNYEAQ (reference sequence). The CDR3 loop is CASSPSAAANEQFF. The CDR3 bases are TGTGCTAGCAGCCCATCAGCCGCCGCCAATGAGCAGTTCTTC.

This clonotype was recorded a few times. This rearrangement joins TRBV28 to TRBJ2-6; 7 bases agree with TRBD1. Germline CDR1 reads MDHEN; CDR2 reads SYDVKM. The V and J ends lost 4 bases and 2 bases, in that order; junction bases with no gene match: 8. This CDR3 spans 17 amino acids. Here the CDR3 DNA reads TGTGCCAGCAGTTCTCAGACAGGGTTGGCTGGGGCCAACGTCCTGACTTTC. It encodes CASSSQTGLAGANVLTF.

The sample holds a few counts of this clonotype. The J gene is TRBJ2-7, the V gene TRBV7-2; 9 nucleotides line up with TRBD2. Germline V gene lookup returns CDR1 SGHTA and CDR2 FQGNSA. The CDR3 runs to 15 residues. With V trimmed by 5 bases and J by 2 bases, 7 bases remained unmatched. The CDR3 coding sequence is TGTGCCAGCAGCGGACGGCGGGGGGGCGCCTACGAGCAGTACTTC. Translating gives CASSGRRGGAYEQYF.

This clonotype was counted at least ten times. The genes are TRBV2 and TRBJ2-2; D call uncertain. CDR3 length: 16 residues. Germline assignment: CDR1 SNHLY and CDR2 FYNNEI. The V end lost 3 bases, the J end lost 0 bases, and 11 bases lay between the germline ends. CDR3 DNA: TGTGCCAGCAGTGAGGCAAGGAGTTCGAACACCGGGGAGCTGTTTTTT. This gives the protein CASSEARSSNTGELFF. The full variable domain, its missing parts supplied by reference TRBV2 and TRBJ2-2, is EPEVTQTPSHQVTQMGQEVILRCVPISNHLYFYWYRQILGQKVEFLVSFYNNEISEKSEIFDDQFSVERPDGSNFTLKIRSTKLEDSAMYFCASSEARSSNTGELFFGEGSRLTVL.

This clonotype occurred a few times. This chain uses TRBV28 with TRBJ2-7; 7 bases match TRBD2. The CDR3 is made up of 14 amino acids. The ends lost 7 bases at V and 4 bases at J; junction bases unmatched: 10. CDR1 and CDR2 from the germline V gene are MDHEN and SYDVKM. For the CDR3, the DNA is TGTGCCAGCACCGGACCGGGACTAATATACGAGCAGTACTTC. This encodes CASTGPGLIYEQYF.

The sample holds many counts of this clonotype. The gene calls are TRBV7-9 and TRBJ1-2; 9 positions agree with TRBD1. Losses at the gene ends were 4 bases for V and 4 bases for J; bases not matched to a gene: 7. The CDR3 contains 15 residues. The germline CDR1 and CDR2 sequences are SEHNR and FQNEAQ (reference sequence). CDR3: CASSSGTGMSYGYTF. The CDR3 region has the DNA TGTGCCAGCAGCTCCGGGACAGGGATGAGCTATGGCTACACCTTC.

The chain joins TRBV11-2 to TRBJ2-1, with 9 bases that match TRBD2. V lost 3 bases and J lost 8; bases outside the gene matches: 5. The CDR3 runs to 14 residues. Germline CDR1 is SGHAT and CDR2 is FQNNGV. This CDR3 reads CASSFVAGVYEQFF. In DNA, the CDR3 is TGTGCCAGCAGCTTCGTAGCGGGAGTATATGAGCAGTTCTTC.

This clonotype was seen many times. J is TRBJ2-3 and V is TRBV5-6; TRBD2 might be the D (5 bases). Per the germline V gene, CDR1 is SGHDT and CDR2 is YYEEEE. The length of the CDR3 is 16 residues. Deletions cut 3 bases from V and 5 bases from J, with 19 bases between. CDR3 region: CASSSDYDRERDTQYF. In nucleotides, the CDR3 is TGTGCCAGCAGCTCAGACTACGATAGAGAAAGAGATACGCAGTATTTT.

This clonotype has only a few counts. This chain joins TRBV7-2 and TRBJ2-6; D remains unclear. Germline CDR1 reads SGHTA; CDR2 reads FQGNSA. The V end was cut by 2 bases, the J end by 4 bases, with 6 bases between. The CDR3 has 14 residues. The CDR3 here is CASSLLGGANVLTF. CDR3 DNA sequence: TGTGCCAGCAGCTTACTGGGGGGGGCCAACGTCCTGACTTTC.

This clonotype was recorded many times. The chain recombines TRBV5-1 with TRBJ2-7; 8 bases align to TRBD1. There are 16 residues in the CDR3. The germline gives CDR1 SGHRS, CDR2 YFSETQ. V shed 1 base, J shed 5 bases, and the junction held 11 bases outside the gene matches. The CDR3 sequence: CASSLNPGQGNDEQYF. As DNA, the CDR3 is TGCGCCAGCAGCTTGAATCCAGGACAGGGTAACGACGAGCAGTACTTC.

In its sample, this clonotype was seen many times. The rearrangement uses TRBV20-1 and TRBJ2-7; TRBD2 might be the D (5 bases). V was pared by 0 bases and J by 2 bases, with 14 bases between. The CDR3 is 15 amino acids. Germline-derived CDR1 and CDR2 are DFQATT and SNEGSKA (reference sequence). The CDR3 coding sequence is TGCAGTGCTAGAGAGTATCTGGACTCCCCCTACGAGCAGTACTTC. This encodes CSAREYLDSPYEQYF.

The chain has TRBV7-8 and TRBJ1-1, with D uncertain. Germline CDR1 and CDR2: SGHVS and FQNEAQ. This CDR3 contains 13 residues. V was trimmed by 1 base and J by 6 bases, leaving 9 bases between them. In nucleotides, the CDR3 is TGTGCCAGCAGCTTAGGGGGTTTGGCTGAAGCTTTCTTT. Its protein is CASSLGGLAEAFF.

The rearrangement joins TRBV29-1 to TRBJ2-7, with D unresolved. CDR3 size: 11 residues. Trimming left V 4 bases short and J 0 bases short, with 4 bases between. Germline values: CDR1 SQVTM, CDR2 ANQGSEA. CDR3 in amino acids: CSVVSSYEQYF. CDR3 sequence (DNA): TGCAGCGTTGTAAGCTCCTACGAGCAGTACTTC.

The V call is TRBV28, the J call TRBJ2-3, with D possibly TRBD1 on 6 matching bases. In germline, CDR1 is MDHEN, CDR2 SYDVKM. This CDR3 comprises 16 residues. Trimming stripped 4 bases from V and 3 bases from J, with 17 bases between. CDR3 in DNA: TGTGCCAGCAGTTCAGTACAGGGAAAGGTTACAGATACGCAGTATTTT. Translating it yields CASSSVQGKVTDTQYF.

This clonotype appeared many times. This rearrangement joins TRBV20-1 to TRBJ2-3, with TRBD2 matching over 8 bases. Germline CDR1 and CDR2: DFQATT and SNEGSKA (reference sequence). The CDR3 has 12 residues. The V segment lost 7 bases and the J segment 8 bases; nucleotides outside the gene matches: 8. The CDR3 reads CSERGGSGTQYF. The CDR3, as DNA: TGCAGTGAGCGCGGGGGGAGTGGTACGCAGTATTTT.